Each of the 6 T cell receptor beta chains below was sequenced from the same sample in a study of cytomegalovirus exposure and HLA in healthy donors. The study ran its PCR with 60 Vbeta and 13 Jbeta primers. Profiling relied on immunoSEQ multiplex PCR, and the TCRdb table lists in-frame clones only, not all of them. The sample lists roughly 150,000 clones, over 60% seen once, with under 3% in the top ten. Sample: PBMCs. These receptors were obtained from a woman in her 30s in good health and CMV-seropositive.

The chain has TRBV4-1 and TRBJ1-1; D is ambiguous. CDR1 and CDR2 (germline): MGHRA, YSYEKL. V gave up 9 bases and J gave up 0 bases, with 26 bases separating them. The CDR3 consists of 18 residues. The CDR3 region has the DNA TGCGCCAGTACACCAAGCCGGGAGCAGCTCCTCATGAACACTGAAGCTTTCTTT. Amino acids: CASTPSREQLLMNTEAFF.

Comment on this clone: This sample includes further DNA sequences coding for the same CDR3. The chain recombines TRBV9 with TRBJ2-7; no clear D gene. The V gene lost 4 bases and the J gene lost 0 bases, with 11 bases spanning the gap. Germline V lookup: CDR1 SGDLS, CDR2 YYNGEE. This CDR3 contains 14 residues. The CDR3 bases are TGTGCCAGCAGCCCAGGTGACAACTCCTACGAGCAGTACTTC. It yields the protein CASSPGDNSYEQYF. Together with reference TRBV9 and TRBJ2-7, the CDR3 gives the full variable domain: DSGVTQTPKHLITATGQRVTLRCSPRSGDLSVYWYQQSLDQGLQFLIQYYNGEERAKGNILERFSAQQFPDLHSELNLSSLELGDSALYFCASSPGDNSYEQYFGPGTRLTVT.

The chain has TRBV15 and TRBJ1-1; the D is unclear. Trimming pared 4 bases from V and 3 bases from J, leaving 15 bases between. The germline V gene encodes CDR1 LNHNV and CDR2 YYDKDF (reference sequence). This CDR3 has 15 amino acids. The CDR3: CATSKGGGGHTEAFF. The CDR3 DNA follows: TGTGCCACCAGCAAAGGAGGAGGTGGGCACACTGAAGCTTTCTTT.

There are a few counts of this clone. The gene calls are TRBV7-9 and TRBJ1-2; D remains unclear. The CDR3 sequence is 15 residues long. Germline loops: CDR1 SEHNR, CDR2 FQNEAQ (reference sequence). With 2 bases removed from V and 8 bases from J, the gap between germline ends came to 18 bases. Here the CDR3 reads CASSLPRGQARGYTF. CDR3 sequence (DNA): TGTGCCAGCAGCTTACCACGAGGGCAGGCGCGGGGCTACACCTTC.

The chain uses TRBV7-2 and TRBJ2-1, with D perhaps TRBD1 (7 bases). This CDR3 is built from 14 residues. Trimming took 3 bases from V and 7 from J, leaving 13 bases between them. Germline V gene lookup returns CDR1 SGHTA and CDR2 FQGNSA. The CDR3 DNA follows: TGTGCCAGCAGCTTCCAGCAGGGGGGAAATGAGCAGTTCTTC. Amino acid sequence: CASSFQQGGNEQFF.

J is TRBJ2-7 and V is TRBV7-9, with D perhaps matching TRBD2 (6 bases). Germline V gene sequence: CDR1 SEHNR, CDR2 FQNEAQ (reference sequence). The CDR3 contains 15 residues. V was pared by 0 bases and J by 2 bases, with 11 bases between. This chain's CDR3 is CASSLAGSSAYEQYF. The CDR3 bases are TGTGCCAGCAGCTTAGCAGGGTCTAGCGCCTACGAGCAGTACTTC.